Shown below are 28 T cell receptor beta chains from a single sample sequenced in a study of siplizumab effects on memory and regulatory T cells. Generated by immunoSEQ multiplex PCR, the TCRdb table keeps only in-frame clones and is missing some. The data show 70,000 to 100,000 clones, around 97% seen once. Material for sequencing was naive CD4+ T cells sorted from blood. These receptors all stem from a human donor in good health.

The chain joins TRBV28 to TRBJ1-1, with a weak D call TRBD1 (6 bases). Trimming took off 6 bases at V and 4 bases at J, with 15 bases between the two ends. CDR3 length equals 14 residues. Germline loops: CDR1 MDHEN, CDR2 SYDVKM. CDR3 in DNA: TGTGCCAGCAGATCCAGGGGAAGGGGCACTGAAGCTTTCTTT. It yields the protein CASRSRGRGTEAFF.

The CDR3 is CASSVADSNYGYTF. Here the CDR3 DNA reads TGTGCCAGCAGCGTAGCGGACAGTAACTATGGCTACACCTTC. The chain recombines TRBV9 with TRBJ1-2; perhaps TRBD1 as D (6 bases). V lost 0 bases and J 1 base, leaving 7 bases between the germline ends. Germline loops: CDR1 SGDLS, CDR2 YYNGEE. The CDR3 loop spans 14 amino acids.

This clone showed up just once. This chain uses TRBV10-3 with TRBJ1-5; a weak D match, TRBD1 (5 bases). The CDR3 has 17 amino acids. The germline V and J ends were trimmed by 0 bases and 0 bases, with 12 bases remaining between them. CDR1 is ENHRY and CDR2 is SYGVKD in the germline V gene. CDR3 sequence (DNA): TGTGCCATCAGTGAGTCTGGGGCGGGGATTAGCAATCAGCCCCAGCATTTT. Residues: CAISESGAGISNQPQHF.

For the CDR3, the DNA is TGCGCCAGCAGCCCCAACATCGGACTAGCGGGGGGCCGGGATACGCAGTATTTT. Its translation: CASSPNIGLAGGRDTQYF. The chain employs TRBV4-1 and TRBJ2-3; TRBD2 matches at 14 bases. CDR1 is MGHRA and CDR2 is YSYEKL in the germline V gene. With V trimmed by 4 bases and J by 6 bases, 12 bases remained unmatched. The length of the CDR3 is 18 residues.

V and J are TRBV6-5 and TRBJ1-4; D gene ambiguous. Germline CDR1 reads MNHEY; CDR2 reads SVGAGI. The CDR3 has 14 amino acids. V was trimmed by 6 bases and J by 7 bases, leaving 15 bases between them. CDR3 region: CASSSNGNGEKLFF. CDR3 bases: TGTGCCAGCAGCTCGAATGGGAACGGTGAAAAACTGTTTTTT.

The CDR3 DNA sequence: TGTGCCAGCAGCCAGGGGCGGGAGACTGAAGCTTTCTTT. This codes for CASSQGRETEAFF. The V gene is TRBV7-2, the J gene TRBJ1-1; D is perhaps TRBD1 (6 bases). The CDR3 has 13 amino acids. V was shortened by 5 bases and J by 5 bases, with 12 bases between the two germline ends. Germline lookup yields CDR1 SGHTA and CDR2 FQGNSA.

The chain has TRBV5-1 and TRBJ2-1, with TRBD1 matching 7 bases. Looked up from germline, CDR1 is SGHRS and CDR2 is YFSETQ. This CDR3 has 14 amino acids. Trimming at V came to 9 bases and at J to 6 bases, leaving 12 bases not matched to a gene. The CDR3 loop reads CANERGGWFNEQFF. For the CDR3, the DNA is TGCGCCAACGAGAGAGGGGGCTGGTTCAATGAGCAGTTCTTC.

This clone has only a few counts. The V gene is TRBV18, the J gene TRBJ2-5, with 11 nucleotides matching TRBD2. Germline values: CDR1 KGHSH, CDR2 LQKENI. V shed 6 bases and J 5 bases; nucleotides not matched to a gene: 5. The length of the CDR3 is 14 residues. The CDR3 is CASSQTSGAETQYF. Written as DNA, the CDR3 is TGTGCCAGCTCGCAGACTAGCGGGGCGGAGACCCAGTACTTC.

The count of this clone is one. V and J are TRBV2 and TRBJ2-7; D is ambiguous. Germline V gives CDR1 SNHLY, CDR2 FYNNEI. The CDR3 covers 12 residues. The germline V and J ends were trimmed by 6 bases and 0 bases, with 6 bases remaining between them. CDR3 residues: CASRLNSYEQYF. Here the CDR3 DNA reads TGTGCCAGCAGATTAAACTCCTACGAGCAGTACTTC.

The gene calls are TRBV9 and TRBJ2-2; D not certain. Germline V gene lookup returns CDR1 SGDLS and CDR2 YYNGEE. This CDR3 contains 14 residues. The V gene lost 0 bases and the J gene lost 3 bases, with 6 bases spanning the gap. CDR3 coding DNA: TGTGCCAGCAGCGTAGTTCCCTACACCGGGGAGCTGTTTTTT. This gives the protein CASSVVPYTGELFF.

The chain links TRBV2 to TRBJ2-5; 8 nucleotides agree with TRBD2. Looked up from germline, CDR1 is SNHLY and CDR2 is FYNNEI. The CDR3 length is 14 residues. The V segment lost 8 bases and the J segment 3 bases; nucleotides outside the gene matches: 8. CDR3 sequence reads: CASGSGGLEETQYF. DNA of the CDR3: TGTGCCAGCGGCAGCGGGGGCTTAGAAGAGACCCAGTACTTC.

This clone showed up just once. The rearrangement links TRBV6-4 to TRBJ1-4, with 8 positions matching TRBD1. Trimming took 5 bases from V and 7 from J; bases not matched to a gene: 12. Germline CDR1 and CDR2: MRHNA and SNTAGT. This CDR3 contains 16 residues. CDR3 DNA: TGTGCCAGCAGTCCCCGCTCAGGGGGCTACGGTGAAAAACTGTTTTTT. It translates to CASSPRSGGYGEKLFF.

The chain recombines TRBV28 with TRBJ1-2; the D is unclear. This CDR3 region has 13 residues. With 7 bases removed from V and 6 bases from J, the gap between germline ends came to 15 bases. Germline CDR1 MDHEN, CDR2 SYDVKM. The CDR3 nucleotides read TGTGCCAGCATCGAAAAAGCTCGAGATGGCTACACCTTC. Translation gives CASIEKARDGYTF.

The CDR3 reads CASTVLAGVSGELFF. CDR3 DNA: TGTGCCAGCACCGTACTAGCGGGGGTTTCCGGGGAGCTGTTTTTT. J is TRBJ2-2 and V is TRBV2, with TRBD2 identical over 11 bases. Germline CDR1 SNHLY, CDR2 FYNNEI. V lost 7 bases, J lost 6 bases, and 7 bases stayed unmatched. The CDR3 totals 15 residues.

This clone was detected only once. This chain connects TRBV30 to TRBJ2-6; TRBD1 matches 9 bases. Germline V gives CDR1 GTSNPN, CDR2 SVGIG (reference sequence). The CDR3 runs to 15 residues. The J segment lost 10 bases and the V segment lost 4 bases, leaving 11 bases of the junction unmatched. As DNA, the CDR3 is TGTGCCTGGACAAGGTCAGCCGGGACAGGGAACGTCCTGACTTTC. This sequence encodes CAWTRSAGTGNVLTF.

The chain is built from TRBV6-5 and TRBJ2-1, with 11 bases identical to TRBD2. CDR1 MNHEY and CDR2 SVGAGI come from the germline V gene. The CDR3 runs 16 residues. Unmatched junction bases numbered 2, after V lost 0 bases and J lost 4 bases. The DNA for the CDR3 is TGTGCCAGCAGTTACTCCGCTAGCGGGGGGTACAATGAGCAGTTCTTC. It translates to CASSYSASGGYNEQFF.

The V call is TRBV28, the J call TRBJ2-7, with 7 bases aligning to TRBD2. The CDR3 runs 16 residues. The germline V gene has CDR1 MDHEN and CDR2 SYDVKM. J was trimmed by 3 bases and V by 7 bases; bases with no gene match: 15. The CDR3 DNA reads as TGTGCCAGCACCCCGTGGGAAGCGGGAAGACTCTACGAGCAGTACTTC. This translates into CASTPWEAGRLYEQYF.

J is TRBJ2-1 and V is TRBV7-2; unclear D gene. The CDR3 sequence is 16 residues long. Germline V lookup: CDR1 SGHTA, CDR2 FQGNSA. The V end was cut by 5 bases, the J end by 7 bases, with 21 bases between. For the CDR3, the DNA is TGTGCCAGCAGCCCCCGGCCGTTGCCTCCAGCGAATGAGCAGTTCTTC. Translating gives CASSPRPLPPANEQFF.

The chain's CDR3 is CASSFAGQGQETQYF. The CDR3 nucleotides are TGTGCCAGCAGTTTTGCGGGACAGGGCCAAGAGACCCAGTACTTC. The chain employs TRBV27 and TRBJ2-5, with 9 bases identical to TRBD1. Germline V gene lookup returns CDR1 MNHEY and CDR2 SMNVEV (reference sequence). After removal of 3 bases from V and 1 base from J, the junction contained 3 bases not matched to a gene. This CDR3 spans 15 amino acids.

The rearrangement joins TRBV5-1 to TRBJ2-3; D is perhaps TRBD1 (6 bases). This CDR3 has 16 residues. The germline V and J ends were trimmed by 4 bases and 4 bases, with 19 bases remaining between them. Germline CDR1 reads SGHRS; CDR2 reads YFSETQ. CDR3 region: CASSPGTLQRADTQYF. DNA for the CDR3: TGCGCCAGCAGCCCCGGGACACTCCAAAGAGCAGATACGCAGTATTTT.

The V call is TRBV15, the J call TRBJ1-6; D remains ambiguous. The CDR3 has 18 amino acids. With 1 base removed from V and 7 bases from J, the gap between germline ends came to 20 bases. Germline-derived CDR1 and CDR2 are LNHNV and YYDKDF (reference sequence). The CDR3 DNA follows: TGTGCCACCAGCAGAGCATTTCGGGTCGGGCACTGGAATTCACCCCTCCACTTT. It specifies CATSRAFRVGHWNSPLHF.

The V and J genes are TRBV5-4 and TRBJ2-3; D gene ambiguous. V was pared by 1 base and J by 2 bases, with 8 bases between. This CDR3 region has 14 residues. Per the germline V gene, CDR1 is SGHNT and CDR2 is YYREEE (reference sequence). The CDR3 loop reads CASSLPGPTDTQYF. CDR3 DNA: TGTGCCAGCAGCTTGCCAGGTCCCACAGATACGCAGTATTTT.

V is TRBV5-4 and J is TRBJ2-5; tentatively, D is TRBD1 (6 bases). Germline CDR1 SGHNT, CDR2 YYREEE (reference sequence). CDR3 size: 15 residues. Trimming stripped 4 bases from V and 1 base from J, with 14 bases between. The CDR3 here is CASSPRTDGQETQYF. The CDR3 DNA reads as TGTGCCAGCAGCCCCCGGACAGATGGCCAAGAGACCCAGTACTTC.

This clone has only one observation. The chain employs TRBV6-5 and TRBJ1-3; 7 positions agree with TRBD1. V lost 7 bases, J lost 1 base, and 1 base stayed unmatched. The CDR3 loop spans 13 amino acids. Germline assignment: CDR1 MNHEY and CDR2 SVGAGI. The CDR3 nucleotides are TGTGCCAGCAAGACAGGGTCTGGAAACACCATATATTTT. Protein sequence: CASKTGSGNTIYF.

The chain uses TRBV4-1 and TRBJ1-5; D is undetermined. Germline V gene sequence: CDR1 MGHRA, CDR2 YSYEKL. The CDR3 loop spans 13 amino acids. The germline V and J ends were trimmed by 5 bases and 7 bases, with 12 bases remaining between them. This CDR3 is CASSLGLGQPQHF. The CDR3 coding sequence is TGCGCCAGCAGCTTGGGCCTCGGACAGCCCCAGCATTTT.

In DNA form, the CDR3 reads TGTGCCCGAAGAGACTCAGGGAATTCACCCCTCCACTTT. This translates into CARRDSGNSPLHF. This rearrangement joins TRBV30 to TRBJ1-6, with TRBD1 as a possible D gene (5 bases). Between the trimmed V and J ends, which lost 8 bases and 7 bases, there was a span of 15 bases. The CDR3 runs 13 residues. CDR1 is GTSNPN and CDR2 is SVGIG in the germline V gene (reference sequence).

Remarks on this clone: The same CDR3 is also encoded by other DNA sequences in this sample. The chain joins TRBV7-9 to TRBJ2-1; TRBD2 is a possible D gene (6 bases). Per the germline V gene, CDR1 is SEHNR and CDR2 is FQNEAQ (reference sequence). CDR3 size: 13 residues. The V gene lost 0 bases and the J gene lost 7 bases, with 7 bases spanning the gap. Here the CDR3 DNA reads TGTGCCAGCAGCTTAGCGGGGGGAAATGAGCAGTTCTTC. Translated: CASSLAGGNEQFF. Full variable domain (outside the CDR3, taken from reference TRBV7-9 and TRBJ2-1): DTGVSQNPRHKITKRGQNVTFRCDPISEHNRLYWYRQTLGQGPEFLTYFQNEAQLEKSRLLSDRFSAERPKGSFSTLEIQRTEQGDSAMYLCASSLAGGNEQFFGPGTRLTVL.

The chain employs TRBV5-1 and TRBJ1-4, with TRBD1 as a possible D gene (6 bases). V was shortened by 0 bases and J by 7 bases, with 16 bases between the two germline ends. Germline V CDR1 and CDR2: SGHRS, YFSETQ. CDR3 size: 16 residues. The CDR3 DNA sequence: TGCGCCAGCAGCTTGGCCTCTCGGGGGGCGGGTGAAAAACTGTTTTTT. It encodes CASSLASRGAGEKLFF.